Listed below are T cell receptor beta chains from one sample, sequenced in a study of T cell responses to AZD1222 COVID-19 vaccine. This table comes from immunoSEQ multiplex PCR, and its TCRdb copy is limited to in-frame clones, with some not included. The repertoire consists of roughly 120,000 clones, with 75% to 90% occurring once and the leading ten covering approximately 4.7%. Sample: peripheral blood, taken 28 days after the second AZD1222 dose. Receptors originate from an adult who received the AZD1222 COVID-19 vaccine. Both conserved end residues are trimmed from each CDR3. Clone size is stated in some rows and not others, as once, few, many or a class when expanded.

SASANGGNQPQH	TRBV20-1	.	12
ASRGGAGQPQH	TRBV27	.	11
AGTRGPGGGYT	TRBV30	.	11
ASSSRQQETQY	TRBV7-7	few	11
ASTQGAGGYT	TRBV6-5	once	10
ASSPGPYGGRTYNEQF	TRBV19	.	16
ASSYTPDVPYNEQF	TRBV6-5	.	14
ASSQRNTEAF	TRBV28	.	10
ASSVSQGGGNTIY	TRBV11-3	.	13
ASSNHRTEGPGSPLH	TRBV6-2/TRBV6-3	.	15
ASSYREQGLAF	TRBV6-5	once	11
ASSFVGTDGYT	TRBV5-1	few	11
ASSEWDRGSEQY	TRBV6-1	once	12
ASSQGVVQY	TRBV4-1	.	9
AWSPQEGTGRAF	TRBV30	.	12
ASSRTLSFDEKLF	TRBV18	.	13
ASSPGGSGGKNIQY	TRBV7-2	.	14
ASSSPEGRTDTQY	TRBV5-1	.	13
ASRSQARSYEQY	TRBV2	.	12
ASSYQETQY	TRBV5-1	.	9
ASSPIRSDTQY	TRBV18	.	11
ASSLGPGYYGYT	TRBV7-2	.	12
ASSVRQGAMEAF	TRBV13	.	12
AISEQGNNEQF	TRBV10-3	few	11
ASSPYREGATEAF	TRBV7-9	.	13
ASSRNREETQY	TRBV18	.	11
ASSLAGPGGNTIY	TRBV7-9	.	13
ASSLVGGEKLF	TRBV7-9	.	11
ATSDISGEDYGYT	TRBV24-1	once	13
ASSDSDRTYEQY	TRBV10-1	.	12
ASSYGTANTEAF	TRBV6-5	.	12
ASRLTSGGLQTEAF	TRBV5-1	.	14
ASSPELEQY	TRBV7-9	many	9
ASSRQLVDEQY	TRBV6-5	.	11
ASSYARETQH	TRBV6-5	.	10
ASSSNTGQETQY	TRBV7-9	.	12
ASSELSVDDEQY	TRBV2	once	12
ASSLARDRSSYNSPLH	TRBV5-1	.	16
ASSADGMNTEAF	TRBV5-4	.	12
ASSPGGYTEAF	TRBV12-3/TRBV12-4	.	11
ASSPDRSYEQY	TRBV5-1	once	11
ASTPGQYSSYEQY	TRBV6-5	.	13